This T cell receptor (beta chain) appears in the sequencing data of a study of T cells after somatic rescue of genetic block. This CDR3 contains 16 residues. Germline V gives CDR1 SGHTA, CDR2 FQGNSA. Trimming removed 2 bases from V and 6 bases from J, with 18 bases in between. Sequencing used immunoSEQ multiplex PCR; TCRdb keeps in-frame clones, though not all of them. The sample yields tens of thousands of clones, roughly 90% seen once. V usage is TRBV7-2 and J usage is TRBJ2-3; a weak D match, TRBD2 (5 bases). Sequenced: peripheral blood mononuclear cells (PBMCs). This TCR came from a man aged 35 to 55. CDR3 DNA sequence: TGTGCCAGCAGCTTATCGGGGAGAGGATATGTTGATACGCAGTATTTT. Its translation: CASSLSGRGYVDTQYF.